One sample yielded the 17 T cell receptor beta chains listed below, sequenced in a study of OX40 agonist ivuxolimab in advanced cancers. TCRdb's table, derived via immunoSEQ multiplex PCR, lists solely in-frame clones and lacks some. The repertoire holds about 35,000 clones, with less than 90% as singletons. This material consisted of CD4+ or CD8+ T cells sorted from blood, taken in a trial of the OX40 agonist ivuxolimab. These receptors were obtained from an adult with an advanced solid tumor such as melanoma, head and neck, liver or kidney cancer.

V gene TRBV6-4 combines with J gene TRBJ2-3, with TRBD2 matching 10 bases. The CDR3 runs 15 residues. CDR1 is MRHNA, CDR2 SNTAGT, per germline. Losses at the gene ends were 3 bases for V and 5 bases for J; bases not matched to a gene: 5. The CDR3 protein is CASSELAGAGDTQYF. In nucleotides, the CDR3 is TGTGCCAGCAGTGAGCTAGCGGGGGCGGGAGATACGCAGTATTTT.

CDR3 amino acids: CAWRALADVTDTQYF. In DNA, the CDR3 is TGTGCCTGGAGGGCGCTAGCGGATGTCACAGATACGCAGTATTTT. The chain combines TRBV30 with TRBJ2-3; 7 positions agree with TRBD2. V lost 3 bases and J lost 2; bases outside the gene matches: 8. The germline gives CDR1 GTSNPN, CDR2 SVGIG (reference sequence). The CDR3 is made up of 15 amino acids.

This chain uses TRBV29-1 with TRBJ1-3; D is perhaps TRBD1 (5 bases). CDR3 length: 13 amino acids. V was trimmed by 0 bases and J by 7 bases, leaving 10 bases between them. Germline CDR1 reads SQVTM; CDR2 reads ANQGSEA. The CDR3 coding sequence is TGCAGCGTTGAAGAGGGGCTTGGGAACACCATATATTTT. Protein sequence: CSVEEGLGNTIYF.

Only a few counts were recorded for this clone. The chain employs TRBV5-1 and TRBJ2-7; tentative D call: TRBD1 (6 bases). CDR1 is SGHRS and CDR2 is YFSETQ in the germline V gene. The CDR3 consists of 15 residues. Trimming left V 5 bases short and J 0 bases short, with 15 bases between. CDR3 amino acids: CASRLQVDSSYEQYF. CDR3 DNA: TGCGCCAGCAGGCTTCAGGTGGACAGCTCCTACGAGCAGTACTTC.

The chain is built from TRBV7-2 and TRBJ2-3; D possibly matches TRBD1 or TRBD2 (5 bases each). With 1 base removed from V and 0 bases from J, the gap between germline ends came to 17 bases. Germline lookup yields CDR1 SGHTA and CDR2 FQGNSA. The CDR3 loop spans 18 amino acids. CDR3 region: CASSLGRGEEKSTDTQYF. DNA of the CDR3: TGTGCCAGCAGCTTAGGCCGGGGCGAAGAGAAAAGCACAGATACGCAGTATTTT.

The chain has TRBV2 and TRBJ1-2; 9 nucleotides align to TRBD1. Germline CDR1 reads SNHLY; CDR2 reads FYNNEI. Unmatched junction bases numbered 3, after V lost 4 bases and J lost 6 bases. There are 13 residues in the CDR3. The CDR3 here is CASSGDRVHGYTF. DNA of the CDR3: TGTGCCAGCAGTGGGGACAGGGTCCATGGCTACACCTTC.

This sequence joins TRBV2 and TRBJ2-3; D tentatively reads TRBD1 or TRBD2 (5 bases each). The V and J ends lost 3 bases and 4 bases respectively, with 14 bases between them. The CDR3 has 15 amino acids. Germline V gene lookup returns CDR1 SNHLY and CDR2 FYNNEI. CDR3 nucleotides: TGTGCCAGCAGTGACCAGGGAGTTGTGGCAGATACGCAGTATTTT. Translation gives CASSDQGVVADTQYF.

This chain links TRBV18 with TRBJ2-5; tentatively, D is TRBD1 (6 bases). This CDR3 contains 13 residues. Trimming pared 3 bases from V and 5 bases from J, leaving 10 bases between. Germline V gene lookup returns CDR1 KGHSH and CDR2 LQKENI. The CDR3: CASSPPTGETQYF. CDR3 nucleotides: TGTGCCAGCTCACCGCCAACAGGGGAGACCCAGTACTTC.

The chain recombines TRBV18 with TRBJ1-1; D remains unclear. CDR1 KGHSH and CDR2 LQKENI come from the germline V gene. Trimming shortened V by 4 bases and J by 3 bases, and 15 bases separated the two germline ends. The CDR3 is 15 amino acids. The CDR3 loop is CASSLTSGVDTEAFF. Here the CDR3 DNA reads TGTGCCAGCTCACTAACTTCAGGTGTCGACACTGAAGCTTTCTTT.

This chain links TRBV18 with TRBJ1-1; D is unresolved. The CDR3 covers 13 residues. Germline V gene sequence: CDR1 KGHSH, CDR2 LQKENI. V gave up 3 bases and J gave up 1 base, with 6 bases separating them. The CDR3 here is CASSPQKNTEAFF. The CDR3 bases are TGTGCCAGCTCACCCCAGAAGAACACTGAAGCTTTCTTT.

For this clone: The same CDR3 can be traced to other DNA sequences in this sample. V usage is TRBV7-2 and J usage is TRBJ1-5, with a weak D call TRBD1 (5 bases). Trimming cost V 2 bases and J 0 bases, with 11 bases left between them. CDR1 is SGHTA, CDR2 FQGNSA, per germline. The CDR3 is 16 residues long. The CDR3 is CASSLRRGDSNQPQHF. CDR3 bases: TGTGCCAGCAGCTTAAGGCGAGGGGATAGCAATCAGCCCCAGCATTTT.

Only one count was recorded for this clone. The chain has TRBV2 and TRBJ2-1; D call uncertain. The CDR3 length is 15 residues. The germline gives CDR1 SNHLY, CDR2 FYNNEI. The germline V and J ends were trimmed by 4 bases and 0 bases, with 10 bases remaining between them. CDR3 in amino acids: CASSADRSSYNEQFF. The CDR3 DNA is TGTGCCAGCAGTGCGGACCGCAGCTCCTACAATGAGCAGTTCTTC.

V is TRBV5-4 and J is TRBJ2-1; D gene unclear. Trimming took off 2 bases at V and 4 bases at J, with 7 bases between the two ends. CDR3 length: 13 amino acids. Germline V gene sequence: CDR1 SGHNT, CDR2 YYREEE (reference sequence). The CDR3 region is CASSFMDYNEQFF. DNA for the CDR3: TGTGCCAGCAGCTTTATGGATTACAATGAGCAGTTCTTC. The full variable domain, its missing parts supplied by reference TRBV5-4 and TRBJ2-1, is ETGVTQSPTHLIKTRGQQVTLRCSSQSGHNTVSWYQQALGQGPQFIFQYYREEENGRGNFPPRFSGLQFPNYSSELNVNALELDDSALYLCASSFMDYNEQFFGPGTRLTVL.

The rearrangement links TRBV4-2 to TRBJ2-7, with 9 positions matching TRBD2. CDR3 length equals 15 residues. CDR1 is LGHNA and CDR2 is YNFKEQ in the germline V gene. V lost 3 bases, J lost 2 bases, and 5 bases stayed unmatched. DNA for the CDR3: TGTGCCAGCAGCCAGCTAGCGGGAAAGACCTACGAGCAGTACTTC. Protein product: CASSQLAGKTYEQYF.

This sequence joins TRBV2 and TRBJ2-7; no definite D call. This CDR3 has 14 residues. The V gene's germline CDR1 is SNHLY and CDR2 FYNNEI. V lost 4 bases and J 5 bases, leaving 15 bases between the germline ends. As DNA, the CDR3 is TGTGCCAGCAGTGTGTCGTTCCGCCTAGACGAGCAGTACTTC. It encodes CASSVSFRLDEQYF.

The CDR3 here is CASSPDRAHEKLFF. The CDR3 DNA reads as TGTGCCAGCTCACCGGACAGGGCCCACGAAAAACTGTTTTTT. The chain has TRBV18 and TRBJ1-4; 8 nucleotides line up with TRBD1. J lost 8 bases, V lost 3 bases, and 5 bases had no gene match. This CDR3 comprises 14 residues. Germline assignment: CDR1 KGHSH and CDR2 LQKENI.

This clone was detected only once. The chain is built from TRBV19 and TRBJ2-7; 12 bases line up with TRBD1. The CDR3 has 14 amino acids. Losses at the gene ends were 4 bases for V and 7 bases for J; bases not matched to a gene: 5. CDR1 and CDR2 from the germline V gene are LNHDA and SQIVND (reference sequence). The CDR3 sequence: CASSTRDRGHEQYF. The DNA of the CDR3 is TGTGCCAGTAGTACTAGGGACAGGGGGCATGAGCAGTACTTC.